The clone carrying this T cell receptor (beta chain) appeared a few times. The record originates from a study of STAT5B mutations in CD4+ large granular lymphocyte leukemia. The survey-level immunoSEQ assay was used. The authors' processing: Productive clonotypes were detectable down to 2.59 x 10-5 frequency. Using immunoSEQ multiplex PCR, the repertoire was profiled, and TCRdb retains in-frame clones only, with some absent. The V and J calls and clone size are taken from that table; D and trimming were inferred from the DNA. Counted here are fewer than 40,000 clones, less than 85% occurring once; the ten biggest clones make up roughly 6.9%. This sequence was found in a human donor in good health. The specimen sequenced was CD4+ T cells from blood buffy coats.

CDR3 bases: TGTGCCAGCAGCTTGGGAGACAGGGGGGGAACTGAAGCTTTCTTT. Translation: CASSLGDRGGTEAFF. This chain links TRBV5-8 with TRBJ1-1, with 9 bases matching TRBD1. The CDR3 is made up of 15 amino acids. The germline V gene has CDR1 SGHTS and CDR2 YDEGEE. Unmatched junction bases numbered 5, after V lost 0 bases and J lost 5 bases. Combining the CDR3 with reference TRBV5-8 and TRBJ1-1 gives the whole variable domain EAGVTQSPTHLIKTRGQQATLRCSPISGHTSVYWYQQALGLGLQFLLWYDEGEERNRGNFPPRFSGRQFPNYSSELNVNALELEDSALYLCASSLGDRGGTEAFFGQGTRLTVV.